The clone carrying this TCR beta chain was observed at least ten times. Its antigen remains unidentified. Trimming took 11 bases from V and 4 from J, leaving 29 bases between them. The CDR3 has 17 residues. Germline CDR1 and CDR2: MNHNY and SVGAGI (reference sequence). This sample is drawn from a study of breast tumors, draining lymph nodes, adjacent tissues. Study outcomes and limitations: Compared with lymph nodes, tumors were less diverse; compared with nontumor tissue, more. Data only fit, rather than demonstrated, lymph node origin of most tumor T cells. The data were judged consistent with most tumor T cells coming from lymph node and expanding in tumor.

One entry per CDR3 protein results from TCRdb running MiXCR on the multiplex PCR reads. The sample shows more than 200,000 distinct CDR3 sequences, roughly 30% of them seen only once. The lymph nodes were axillary draining lymph nodes from breast cancer patients. This TCR was recovered from a female donor with breast cancer. Some clones in this sample may be carry-over from other donors' samples. Sequencing was performed on axillary lymph node tissue. The V gene is TRBV6-6, the J gene TRBJ1-2, with D possibly matching TRBD1 (5 bases). The CDR3 region is CAANTGTGPLPTYGYTF. CDR3 nucleotides: TGTGCCGCAAACACAGGAACAGGACCCCTCCCCACCTATGGCTACACCTTC.